The 3 T cell receptor beta chains below all came from one sample that was sequenced in a study of response to subunit inactivated influenza vaccine. One entry per CDR3 protein results from TCRdb running MiXCR on the RT-PCR reads. The data show 500,000 to 600,000 distinct CDR3 sequences, 16% seen once. The input for sequencing was CD4+ T cells sorted from PBMCs, taken roughly 24 months after vaccination. All receptors come from a man in his fifties or sixties who received an inactivated influenza vaccine.

A remark on this clonotype: A read error is likely, as this CDR3 ends without the conserved phenylalanine or tryptophan. No DNA is shown, since the ends of the CDR3 on it are uncertain; the CDR3 is the one TCRdb lists. The chain carries TRBV5-1 and TRBJ2-1; the DNA was not used to check the table's D call, TRBD2. Counting both end residues, the CDR3 totals 13 amino acids. Germline V lookup: CDR1 SGHRS, CDR2 YFSETQ. CDR3 loop: CASSLEGGTRGLL.

This clonotype has more than one count but fewer than ten. J is TRBJ2-5 and V is TRBV29-1; TRBD1 is a possible D gene (7 bases). Per germline, CDR1 SQVTM and CDR2 ANQGSEA. Trimming cost V 0 bases and J 5 bases, with 19 bases left between them. The CDR3 loop spans 16 amino acids. CDR3 sequence reads: CSVEDLPGGGPETQYF. CDR3 nucleotide sequence: TGCAGCGTTGAAGATCTTCCAGGAGGGGGCCCTGAGACCCAGTACTTC.

Many counts were recorded for this clonotype. The chain is built from TRBV12-3 or TRBV12-4 and TRBJ1-5; D might be TRBD1 (6 bases). V was pared by 8 bases and J by 9 bases, with 17 bases between. The CDR3 has 13 amino acids. The CDR3 DNA sequence: TGTGCCAGCGGGGCGGGGGCCCTCACGCCCCAGCATTTT. It is translated as CASGAGALTPQHF.